This is a list of T cell receptor beta chains from one sample in a study of breast tumors, draining lymph nodes, adjacent tissues. One entry per CDR3 protein, called by TCRdb with MiXCR from the multiplex PCR reads. The sample contains around 250,000 distinct CDR3 sequences, nearly 35% of which appear only once. Source material: axillary lymph node tissue. Receptors were obtained from a female donor with breast cancer. Some clones in this sample may be carry-over from other donors' samples. The CDR3 runs from the conserved cysteine through the conserved F or W. D genes are given only for firm matches.

TRBD2,15,TRBV7-8,CASSLEAGAYNEQFF
TRBD2,14,TRBV7-8,CASCPGGSTDTQYF
TRBD2,17,TRBV12-3/TRBV12-4,CASSHSSGTSGRFPQYF
.,11,TRBV2,CASRGDYQQFF
TRBD1,16,TRBV5-1,CASSPGGTGVGNTIYF
.,12,TRBV12-3/TRBV12-4,CASSLVGETQYF
.,12,TRBV24-1,CATSGCPHTIYF
TRBD1,14,TRBV5-8,CASSPAGTGFEQYF
.,13,TRBV9,CASNVTGVYGYTF
.,13,TRBV6-5,CASRNGGTDTQYF
.,15,TRBV6-5,CASSYSAGSQETQYF
TRBD1,14,TRBV2,CASTGTGGNQPQHF
TRBD1,15,TRBV19,CASSIIRQGSYGYTF
.,16,TRBV5-4,CASSLAVRSTNYGYTF
.,19,TRBV14,CASSQDKVLGGGAYNEQFF
.,14,TRBV19,CASSIDPPRNGYTF
TRBD2,14,TRBV2,CASSESSGRTTQYF
.,12,TRBV6-6,CASSHPGAEQYF
.,14,TRBV20-1,CSAISGGREGTQHF
.,19,TRBV7-3,CASSLRPRGLGRTNEKLFF
TRBD2,14,TRBV7-9,CASSLAGLAHNQYF
.,15,TRBV9,CASSLTDSSNSPQHF
.,14,TRBV6-6,CASSHASPDYGYTF
.,10,TRBV25-1,CASSGYEQYF
TRBD1,15,TRBV20-1,CSARDSTGVGNTIYF
.,15,TRBV19,CASSTRHSGANVLTF
.,15,TRBV5-5,CASSGTGTTGNTIYF
.,15,TRBV2,CASSERPSYNSPLHF
TRBD1,15,TRBV15,CATSREGQVGGGYTF
.,22,TRBV14,CASSQDQVGEGSQREAKNIQYF
TRBD2,14,TRBV5-1,CASSLRLAYNEQFF
.,14,TRBV29-1,CSVDTPGRNTEAFF
.,13,TRBV2,CASSGGPSYGYTF
.,17,TRBV5-5,CASSLLVIAGAGQPQHF
.,14,TRBV4-1,CASSQDGTLGKLFF
TRBD1,14,TRBV29-1,CSVDSTGLVGTQYF
.,15,TRBV4-1,CASSPAGGAGYEQYF
.,13,TRBV5-1,CASSLVLGEAQYF
.,14,TRBV12-3/TRBV12-4,CASSRVRGTDTQYF
.,15,TRBV5-1,CASSLRGASNEKLFF
.,14,TRBV9,CASSARTDLYGYTF